This TCR beta chain was profiled in a study of memory CD4+ T cells and cytomegalovirus serostatus. This CDR3 has 16 amino acids. V shed 0 bases and J 7 bases; nucleotides not matched to a gene: 7. The germline V gene encodes CDR1 MNHNY and CDR2 SVGAGI (reference sequence). Repertoires were generated with immunoSEQ multiplex PCR, while TCRdb's copy carries only in-frame clones and drops some. The top ten hold about 4.8% of the sample, which has some 66,000 clones, about 76% seen once. The sort gate was single viable CD3+CD4+CD8-CD45RO+ cells for memory CD4+ T cells. The chain uses TRBV6-6 and TRBJ2-1, with 9 positions matching TRBD2. This clonotype was obtained from an adult in good health and CMV-seropositive. Sequencing used memory CD4+ T cells from blood. The CDR3 DNA follows: TGTGCCAGCAGTTACTCGACGGCGGGAGGGCCGAATGAGCAGTTCTTC. Its translation is CASSYSTAGGPNEQFF.